Following are 32 T cell receptor beta chains from one sample sequenced in a study of HIV-infected patients and healthy controls. TCRdb ran MiXCR on the 5' RACE reads and lists one entry per CDR3 protein. This repertoire shows around 64,000 distinct CDR3 sequences, less than 20% found once; its top ten account for less than 6%. Input material: CD4+ T cells from blood. The receptors come from a human donor in good health.

This clonotype was counted between two and nine times. The rearrangement joins TRBV3-1 to TRBJ1-1; D gene ambiguous. The CDR3 is 14 residues long. V was clipped by 4 bases and J by 0 bases, with 9 bases between them. CDR1 and CDR2 from the germline V gene are LGHDT and YNNKEL (reference sequence). The chain's CDR3 is CASSPRTVNTEAFF. The DNA of the CDR3 is TGTGCCAGCAGCCCCAGGACGGTGAACACTGAAGCTTTCTTT.

This clonotype was observed a few times. The rearrangement joins TRBV27 to TRBJ2-6, with 7 bases aligning to TRBD1. The germline V gene has CDR1 MNHEY and CDR2 SMNVEV (reference sequence). There are 17 residues in the CDR3. V lost 1 base, J lost 0 bases, and 3 bases stayed unmatched. CDR3 amino acids: CASSLFQGDSGANVLTF. The CDR3 DNA is TGTGCCAGCAGTTTATTCCAGGGGGACTCTGGGGCCAACGTCCTGACTTTC.

In its sample, this clonotype was seen a few times. The V call is TRBV25-1, the J call TRBJ2-1, with a tentative D call TRBD2 (6 bases). V was trimmed by 5 bases and J by 7 bases, leaving 24 bases between them. CDR1 and CDR2 from the germline V gene are MGHDK and SYGVNS. This CDR3 has 17 residues. The CDR3 DNA reads TGTGCCAGCAGTCCTGGCGGTTTTAGCGGCCCCAGGAATGAGCAGTTCTTC. Translating gives CASSPGGFSGPRNEQFF.

The gene calls are TRBV7-2 and TRBJ2-3; tentative D call: TRBD2 (6 bases). CDR1 is SGHTA, CDR2 FQGNSA, per germline. V was pared by 3 bases and J by 4 bases, with 8 bases between. This CDR3 is built from 13 residues. CDR3 nucleotide sequence: TGTGCCAGCAGCTTGACTAGATCAGATACGCAGTATTTT. Protein sequence: CASSLTRSDTQYF.

This clonotype was counted between two and nine times. This chain connects TRBV6-1 to TRBJ1-1, with a tentative D call TRBD1 (6 bases). The CDR3 is made up of 13 amino acids. Per the germline V gene, CDR1 is MNHNS and CDR2 is SASEGT. V was pared by 2 bases and J by 8 bases, with 12 bases between. For the CDR3, the DNA is TGTGCCAGCAGTGAACGGGGGACACTCGAAGCTTTCTTT. It codes for CASSERGTLEAFF.

This clonotype has a count of ten or more. This chain joins TRBV19 and TRBJ2-5; 8 bases are shared with TRBD1. CDR3 size: 13 residues. Germline V lookup: CDR1 LNHDA, CDR2 SQIVND (reference sequence). With V trimmed by 4 bases and J by 4 bases, 2 bases remained unmatched. CDR3 in amino acids: CASSKDRGETQYF. In DNA, the CDR3 is TGTGCCAGTAGTAAAGACAGGGGAGAGACCCAGTACTTC. The full variable domain, in which reference TRBV19 and TRBJ2-5 provide the parts outside the CDR3, is DGGITQSPKYLFRKEGQNVTLSCEQNLNHDAMYWYRQDPGQGLRLIYYSQIVNDFQKGDIAEGYSVSREKKESFPLTVTSAQKNPTAFYLCASSKDRGETQYFGPGTRLLVL.

This clonotype appeared many times. J is TRBJ2-5 and V is TRBV20-1; possible D gene TRBD2, 5 bases. This CDR3 has 13 amino acids. CDR1 is DFQATT and CDR2 is SNEGSKA in the germline V gene (reference sequence). V lost 6 bases, J lost 2 bases, and 13 bases lay in between. CDR3 sequence reads: CSAARTGQETQYF. DNA of the CDR3: TGCAGTGCCGCGAGGACGGGGCAAGAGACCCAGTACTTC.

This clonotype was detected only a few times. In DNA form, the CDR3 reads TGCAGCGTTCCGGGACAGATGGTCTCCTACAATGAGCAGTTCTTC. This gives the protein CSVPGQMVSYNEQFF. V and J are TRBV29-1 and TRBJ2-1; 7 bases are a match to TRBD1. Germline loops: CDR1 SQVTM, CDR2 ANQGSEA. Trimming took 5 bases from V and 0 from J; bases not matched to a gene: 7. The CDR3 runs 15 residues.

This clonotype has more than one count but fewer than ten. The chain links TRBV7-2 to TRBJ2-2; TRBD2 matches at 7 bases. The CDR3 runs 17 residues. The germline V gene has CDR1 SGHTA and CDR2 FQGNSA. The trim removed 0 bases at V and 2 bases at J, leaving 6 bases unmatched. The DNA for the CDR3 is TGTGCCAGCAGCTTAGCGGCGGCGGGGGTAAACACCGGGGAGCTGTTTTTT. It encodes CASSLAAAGVNTGELFF. Together with reference TRBV7-2 and TRBJ2-2, the CDR3 gives the full variable domain: GAGVSQSPSNKVTEKGKDVELRCDPISGHTALYWYRQSLGQGLEFLIYFQGNSAPDKSGLPSDRFSAERTGGSVSTLTIQRTQQEDSAVYLCASSLAAAGVNTGELFFGEGSRLTVL.

The rearrangement joins TRBV7-3 to TRBJ2-7, with 8 nucleotides matching TRBD2. From germline, CDR1 is SGHTA and CDR2 FQGTGA. CDR3 length equals 16 residues. Trimming took 5 bases from V and 5 from J; bases not matched to a gene: 14. CDR3 DNA sequence: TGTGCCAGCAGCGCCCAAGCGGGAGTTCTCCGCCACGAGCAGTACTTC. This sequence encodes CASSAQAGVLRHEQYF.

The V gene is TRBV19, the J gene TRBJ1-2; weak D call: TRBD1 (6 bases). Germline loops: CDR1 LNHDA, CDR2 SQIVND (reference sequence). Trimming left V 3 bases short and J 6 bases short, with 17 bases between. The CDR3 has 15 amino acids. CDR3 sequence reads: CASSIVEAGDNGYTF. CDR3 bases: TGTGCCAGTAGTATTGTAGAGGCAGGGGACAATGGCTACACCTTC.

The chain uses TRBV6-2 or TRBV6-3 and TRBJ1-2; D uncertain. The V end was cut by 5 bases, the J end by 4 bases, with 17 bases between. The CDR3 has 15 amino acids. CDR1 is MNHEY, CDR2 SVGEGT, per germline. The chain's CDR3 is CASSNTLAVSYGYTF. The CDR3 coding sequence is TGTGCCAGCAGTAATACGCTCGCTGTTAGCTATGGCTACACCTTC.

This clonotype has just a few counts. The chain couples TRBV5-1 to TRBJ2-2; 8 bases fit TRBD1. J was trimmed by 5 bases and V by 1 base; bases with no gene match: 7. The germline CDR1 and CDR2 sequences are SGHRS and YFSETQ. This CDR3 is 16 amino acids long. CDR3 region: CASSLSPDRGTGELFF. CDR3 nucleotides: TGCGCCAGCAGCTTGAGCCCTGACAGGGGAACCGGGGAGCTGTTTTTT.

This chain uses TRBV7-9 with TRBJ2-5, with D hard to call. Germline-derived CDR1 and CDR2 are SEHNR and FQNEAQ (reference sequence). The length of the CDR3 is 14 residues. Trimming shortened V by 0 bases and J by 2 bases, and 7 bases separated the two germline ends. Here the CDR3 DNA reads TGTGCCAGCAGCTTAGCACCAGAACAAGAGACCCAGTACTTC. It specifies CASSLAPEQETQYF.

This clonotype has more than one count but fewer than ten. The chain joins TRBV6-5 to TRBJ2-5; unclear D gene. The germline V and J ends were trimmed by 0 bases and 4 bases, with 9 bases remaining between them. Germline V gene lookup returns CDR1 MNHEY and CDR2 SVGAGI. CDR3 length: 14 amino acids. The CDR3 protein is CASSYSNAGETQYF. CDR3 DNA: TGTGCCAGCAGTTACTCGAATGCAGGAGAGACCCAGTACTTC.

This clonotype was seen repeatedly, ten times or more. The gene calls are TRBV5-6 and TRBJ1-1; TRBD1 might be the D (6 bases). This CDR3 is 14 amino acids long. The V end was cut by 4 bases, the J end by 5 bases, with 15 bases between. Germline V lookup: CDR1 SGHDT, CDR2 YYEEEE. CDR3 region: CASSLGGVETEAFF. The CDR3 nucleotides are TGTGCCAGCAGCCTCGGGGGCGTGGAGACTGAAGCTTTCTTT.

There are a few counts of this clonotype. The genes are TRBV18 and TRBJ1-1; D gene ambiguous. The CDR3 length is 16 residues. Germline CDR1 reads KGHSH; CDR2 reads LQKENI. The V gene lost 2 bases and the J gene lost 4 bases, with 17 bases spanning the gap. This chain's CDR3 is CASSPARAGRGTEAFF. The DNA of the CDR3 is TGTGCCAGCTCACCAGCTCGGGCAGGCAGAGGCACTGAAGCTTTCTTT. The full variable domain, in which reference TRBV18 and TRBJ1-1 provide the parts outside the CDR3, is NAGVMQNPRHLVRRRGQEARLRCSPMKGHSHVYWYRQLPEEGLKFMVYLQKENIIDESGMPKERFSAEFPKEGPSILRIQQVVRGDSAAYFCASSPARAGRGTEAFFGQGTRLTVV.

The rearrangement links TRBV6-5 to TRBJ1-5; tentatively, D is TRBD1 (5 bases). Germline V gene data show CDR1 as MNHEY and CDR2 as SVGAGI. Deletions cut 5 bases from V and 3 bases from J, with 11 bases between. The CDR3 spans 14 residues. CDR3 amino acids: CASSPDSPNQPQHF. CDR3 nucleotides: TGTGCCAGCAGTCCTGACAGCCCCAATCAGCCCCAGCATTTT.

This clonotype was recorded a few times. This chain joins TRBV7-2 and TRBJ2-7; D uncertain. Germline V gives CDR1 SGHTA, CDR2 FQGNSA. V shed 2 bases and J shed 1 base, with 9 bases lying between them. The CDR3 has 14 amino acids. Here the CDR3 reads CASSLSPTSYEQYF. The CDR3, as DNA: TGTGCCAGCAGCTTATCCCCGACTTCCTACGAGCAGTACTTC.

CDR3 nucleotide sequence: TGCAGTGCTAGTATTTCCGGGACAGGGGTTGAAAAACTGTTTTTT. It encodes CSASISGTGVEKLFF. The V and J genes are TRBV20-1 and TRBJ1-4; 10 nucleotides line up with TRBD1. V lost 3 bases and J lost 7; bases outside the gene matches: 8. The CDR3 runs to 15 residues. Germline V gene lookup returns CDR1 DFQATT and CDR2 SNEGSKA (reference sequence).

This clonotype was seen repeatedly, ten times or more. The rearrangement links TRBV29-1 to TRBJ1-1, with TRBD1 matching over 9 bases. V was pared by 5 bases and J by 3 bases, with 10 bases of the junction left unmatched. The CDR3 contains 15 residues. CDR1 is SQVTM and CDR2 is ANQGSEA in the germline V gene. The CDR3 DNA reads as TGCAGCGTTAACAGGGACAGGGATTTGGACACTGAAGCTTTCTTT. Translation: CSVNRDRDLDTEAFF.

The chain joins TRBV19 to TRBJ2-1; tentatively, D is TRBD1 or TRBD2 (6 bases each). Germline V CDR1 and CDR2: LNHDA, SQIVND (reference sequence). The CDR3 contains 15 residues. V lost 3 bases to trimming and J lost 6 bases, with 15 bases between them. The CDR3 bases are TGTGCCAGTAGTATCACGGGGGCCTTCTTCAATGAGCAGTTCTTC. This encodes CASSITGAFFNEQFF.

The rearrangement uses TRBV7-8 and TRBJ2-5, with a possible D match to TRBD2 (5 bases). Germline V gives CDR1 SGHVS, CDR2 FQNEAQ. With 4 bases removed from V and 3 bases from J, the gap between germline ends came to 21 bases. This CDR3 is built from 17 residues. The CDR3 DNA sequence: TGTGCCAGCAGCTCGTATGGAGGTTCAAGTAGAAAAGAGACCCAGTACTTC. Translation gives CASSSYGGSSRKETQYF. The variable domain in full, completed from reference TRBV7-8 and TRBJ2-5, reads GAGVSQSPRYKVAKRGQDVALRCDPISGHVSLFWYQQALGQGPEFLTYFQNEAQLDKSGLPSDRFFAERPEGSVSTLKIQRTQQEDSAVYLCASSSYGGSSRKETQYFGPGTRLLVL.

The chain carries TRBV12-3 or TRBV12-4 and TRBJ1-5; TRBD1 matches 8 bases. Trimming removed 6 bases from V and 1 base from J; junction bases left unmatched: 5. CDR3 size: 15 residues. CDR3 sequence reads: CASSPDRGSNQPQHF. DNA of the CDR3: TGTGCCAGCAGCCCTGACAGGGGAAGCAATCAGCCCCAGCATTTT.

V gene TRBV4-1 combines with J gene TRBJ2-7; 7 bases are a match to TRBD2. Germline trimming cut 1 base from V and 1 base from J; bases unmatched to any gene: 7. Looked up from germline, CDR1 is MGHRA and CDR2 is YSYEKL. The CDR3 loop spans 16 amino acids. The CDR3 sequence is CASSQGSGALSYEQYF. The CDR3 DNA reads as TGCGCCAGCAGCCAAGGAAGCGGGGCGCTTTCCTACGAGCAGTACTTC.

The genes are TRBV10-3 and TRBJ1-2, with no clear D. Germline values: CDR1 ENHRY, CDR2 SYGVKD. There are 13 residues in the CDR3. Trimming stripped 7 bases from V and 1 base from J, with 10 bases between. CDR3 amino acids: CAINTGSNYGYTF. CDR3 sequence (DNA): TGTGCCATCAATACCGGGAGTAACTATGGCTACACCTTC.

This clonotype was counted between two and nine times. V and J are TRBV7-8 and TRBJ2-2, with TRBD2 matching 9 bases. The CDR3 totals 16 residues. V shed 1 base, J shed 4 bases, and the junction held 4 bases outside the gene matches. From germline, CDR1 is SGHVS and CDR2 FQNEAQ. CDR3 coding DNA: TGTGCCAGCAGCTTAGTTGCGGGGGGGACCACCGGGGAGCTGTTTTTT. Its translation: CASSLVAGGTTGELFF.

This clonotype was recorded many times. The rearrangement links TRBV7-6 to TRBJ2-5; D remains ambiguous. Per germline, CDR1 SGHVS and CDR2 FNYEAQ. V was trimmed by 1 base and J by 7 bases, leaving 7 bases between them. The CDR3 spans 12 residues. The CDR3 loop reads CASSLGLSTQYF. In nucleotides, the CDR3 is TGTGCCAGCAGCTTAGGGTTGTCGACCCAGTACTTC. Looking up the rest from reference TRBV7-6 and TRBJ2-5 gives the full variable domain: GAGVSQSPRYKVTKRGQDVALRCDPISGHVSLYWYRQALGQGPEFLTYFNYEAQQDKSGLPNDRFSAERPEGSISTLTIQRTEQRDSAMYRCASSLGLSTQYFGPGTRLLVL.

The chain joins TRBV20-1 to TRBJ2-1; no clear D gene. The CDR3 loop spans 15 amino acids. V lost 1 base and J 6 bases, leaving 16 bases between the germline ends. Germline V CDR1 and CDR2: DFQATT, SNEGSKA (reference sequence). CDR3 nucleotides: TGCAGTGCTAGAGGGGTCGGTAAAGGGTCCAATGAGCAGTTCTTC. Amino acids: CSARGVGKGSNEQFF.

This chain links TRBV28 with TRBJ2-7, with D perhaps matching TRBD2 (5 bases). With 6 bases removed from V and 0 bases from J, the gap between germline ends came to 12 bases. CDR3 length: 14 amino acids. Germline loops: CDR1 MDHEN, CDR2 SYDVKM. This CDR3 reads CASSRTGSSYEQYF. In nucleotides, the CDR3 is TGTGCCAGCAGCCGGACGGGGAGCTCCTACGAGCAGTACTTC.

This chain links TRBV5-5 with TRBJ1-2; possibly TRBD1 for D (5 bases). Germline CDR1 is SGHKS and CDR2 is YYEKEE (reference sequence). There are 15 residues in the CDR3. V lost 0 bases to trimming and J lost 2 bases, with 11 bases between them. The CDR3 DNA follows: TGTGCCAGCAGCTTGGATCCGGGGCGCAACTATGGCTACACCTTC. Its translation: CASSLDPGRNYGYTF. The full variable domain, completed using reference TRBV5-5 and TRBJ1-2, is DAGVTQSPTHLIKTRGQQVTLRCSPISGHKSVSWYQQVLGQGPQFIFQYYEKEERGRGNFPDRFSARQFPNYSSELNVNALLLGDSALYLCASSLDPGRNYGYTFGSGTRLTVV.

V and J are TRBV29-1 and TRBJ1-1; a weak D match, TRBD1 (6 bases). Trimming removed 6 bases from V and 6 bases from J, with 20 bases in between. Germline assignment: CDR1 SQVTM and CDR2 ANQGSEA. The CDR3 sequence is 14 residues long. This CDR3 is CSVTPGARVAEAFF. The CDR3 bases are TGCAGCGTGACTCCAGGGGCTAGGGTGGCTGAAGCTTTCTTT.